Listed below are T cell receptor beta chains from one sample, sequenced in a study of a mutant IDH1 vaccine in newly diagnosed glioma. TCRdb's copy holds only in-frame clones and misses some; the assay was immunoSEQ multiplex PCR. This sample has approximately 36,000 clones, with 80% to 95% found just once. The source was PBMCs, collected from a glioma patient treated with radiotherapy, temozolomide or both. These TCRs come from a man between 18 and 35 years old with glioma. CDR3s include the opening cysteine and the closing phenylalanine or tryptophan. D genes are given only for firm matches. Some rows have no size entry. The others give once, few or many, or a class for an expanded clone.

j_call: TRBJ2-7; d_call: TRBD2; v_call: TRBV18; clone_size: .; cdr3_aa: CASSLLLAEGYEQYF
j_call: TRBJ1-1; d_call: .; v_call: TRBV7-2; clone_size: .; cdr3_aa: CASSLVQASNTEAFF
j_call: TRBJ1-2; d_call: .; v_call: TRBV5-4; clone_size: .; cdr3_aa: CASSWNRGVEGYTF
j_call: TRBJ2-1; d_call: .; v_call: TRBV5-6; clone_size: .; cdr3_aa: CASSLRQGGNEQFF
j_call: TRBJ2-1; d_call: .; v_call: TRBV29-1; clone_size: .; cdr3_aa: CSTLRGGRDSSYNEQFF
j_call: TRBJ1-1; d_call: .; v_call: TRBV7-9; clone_size: .; cdr3_aa: CASSSGTPRNTEAFF
j_call: TRBJ1-1; d_call: .; v_call: TRBV4-1; clone_size: .; cdr3_aa: CASSQGKGGTRNIEAFF
j_call: TRBJ1-2; d_call: .; v_call: TRBV6-5; clone_size: .; cdr3_aa: CASGRRADYGYTF
j_call: TRBJ1-1; d_call: TRBD1; v_call: TRBV29-1; clone_size: .; cdr3_aa: CSVAGGGTEAFF
j_call: TRBJ2-7; d_call: TRBD2; v_call: TRBV19; clone_size: .; cdr3_aa: CASSIGAGAFYEQYF
j_call: TRBJ1-5; d_call: .; v_call: TRBV19; clone_size: .; cdr3_aa: CASSLGARGPAGNQPQHF
j_call: TRBJ1-1; d_call: .; v_call: TRBV19; clone_size: .; cdr3_aa: CASGTPNTEAFF
j_call: TRBJ2-1; d_call: TRBD2; v_call: TRBV7-2; clone_size: .; cdr3_aa: CASSFSGEQFF
j_call: TRBJ1-5; d_call: .; v_call: TRBV2; clone_size: few; cdr3_aa: CASSGGARGQPQHF
j_call: TRBJ2-7; d_call: .; v_call: TRBV4-3; clone_size: few; cdr3_aa: CASSQDFPSSYEQYF
j_call: TRBJ1-5; d_call: .; v_call: TRBV6-5; clone_size: .; cdr3_aa: CASSPLKGGQPQHF
j_call: TRBJ1-1; d_call: TRBD1; v_call: TRBV29-1; clone_size: .; cdr3_aa: CSAPSGTGSLSTEAFF
j_call: TRBJ1-1; d_call: .; v_call: TRBV18; clone_size: .; cdr3_aa: CASSPQGNAMNTEAFF
j_call: TRBJ1-2; d_call: TRBD1; v_call: TRBV5-1; clone_size: .; cdr3_aa: CASRSDRELHGYTF
j_call: TRBJ1-1; d_call: TRBD1; v_call: TRBV27; clone_size: .; cdr3_aa: CATRDRGTEAFF
j_call: TRBJ2-7; d_call: TRBD1; v_call: TRBV4-2; clone_size: .; cdr3_aa: CASSQTGTGAFEQYF
j_call: TRBJ2-7; d_call: .; v_call: TRBV5-5; clone_size: .; cdr3_aa: CASSWADYEQYF
j_call: TRBJ2-6; d_call: .; v_call: TRBV7-9; clone_size: .; cdr3_aa: CASSFREANVLTF
j_call: TRBJ1-5; d_call: .; v_call: TRBV4-2; clone_size: few; cdr3_aa: CASSQGAGRNQPQHF
j_call: TRBJ1-1; d_call: .; v_call: TRBV19; clone_size: once; cdr3_aa: CASRDELTMNTEAFF
j_call: TRBJ1-1; d_call: .; v_call: TRBV5-1; clone_size: .; cdr3_aa: CASTGQSNTEAFF
j_call: TRBJ1-2; d_call: .; v_call: TRBV5-1; clone_size: .; cdr3_aa: CASSRDQGYGYTF
j_call: TRBJ2-7; d_call: .; v_call: TRBV6-5; clone_size: .; cdr3_aa: CASSTTGVHEQYF
j_call: TRBJ1-2; d_call: TRBD1; v_call: TRBV7-8; clone_size: .; cdr3_aa: CASSSETGIYGYTF
j_call: TRBJ2-7; d_call: TRBD2; v_call: TRBV7-8; clone_size: .; cdr3_aa: CASSLYGGAGGQYF
j_call: TRBJ1-2; d_call: .; v_call: TRBV29-1; clone_size: .; cdr3_aa: CSVAGALSGYGYTF
j_call: TRBJ2-7; d_call: .; v_call: TRBV6-5; clone_size: .; cdr3_aa: CASRGTTRYEQYF
j_call: TRBJ1-2; d_call: .; v_call: TRBV4-2; clone_size: .; cdr3_aa: CASSQVGQIYGYTF
j_call: TRBJ1-5; d_call: TRBD1; v_call: TRBV19; clone_size: once; cdr3_aa: CASMRDREGLQPQHF
j_call: TRBJ2-2; d_call: .; v_call: TRBV29-1; clone_size: .; cdr3_aa: CSVLQGFINTGELFF
j_call: TRBJ2-7; d_call: .; v_call: TRBV28; clone_size: .; cdr3_aa: CASSDPGRYEQYF
j_call: TRBJ2-7; d_call: .; v_call: TRBV7-9; clone_size: .; cdr3_aa: CASSLDAYEQYF
j_call: TRBJ1-1; d_call: .; v_call: TRBV6-1; clone_size: .; cdr3_aa: CASTLRQNTEAFF
j_call: TRBJ2-7; d_call: TRBD1; v_call: TRBV29-1; clone_size: .; cdr3_aa: CSVGTGESYEQYF
j_call: TRBJ1-4; d_call: .; v_call: TRBV27; clone_size: .; cdr3_aa: CASSFILNEKLFF
j_call: TRBJ2-1; d_call: TRBD2; v_call: TRBV5-5; clone_size: .; cdr3_aa: CASSVGTSGGTSSYNEQFF
j_call: TRBJ2-6; d_call: TRBD1; v_call: TRBV2; clone_size: .; cdr3_aa: CASRSGTGTPGANVLTF
j_call: TRBJ2-7; d_call: TRBD2; v_call: TRBV5-4; clone_size: .; cdr3_aa: CASSLAGVDYEQYF
j_call: TRBJ1-5; d_call: .; v_call: TRBV18; clone_size: .; cdr3_aa: CASSPRGAGNQPQHF
j_call: TRBJ1-2; d_call: .; v_call: TRBV28; clone_size: .; cdr3_aa: CASSMGGDKGYTF
j_call: TRBJ1-3; d_call: .; v_call: TRBV28; clone_size: .; cdr3_aa: CASSSLGGDSSGNTIYF
j_call: TRBJ1-5; d_call: TRBD1; v_call: TRBV28; clone_size: .; cdr3_aa: CASRTGGWGNQPQHF
j_call: TRBJ2-5; d_call: .; v_call: TRBV4-1; clone_size: .; cdr3_aa: CASSQGQVQETQYF
j_call: TRBJ2-3; d_call: .; v_call: TRBV27; clone_size: .; cdr3_aa: CASWGVTTDTQYF
j_call: TRBJ1-6; d_call: TRBD1; v_call: TRBV19; clone_size: .; cdr3_aa: CASNRQGANSPLHF
j_call: TRBJ2-1; d_call: TRBD2; v_call: TRBV30; clone_size: .; cdr3_aa: CAWSKVSGTNEQFF
j_call: TRBJ2-3; d_call: .; v_call: TRBV28; clone_size: .; cdr3_aa: CASRTTNTDTQYF
j_call: TRBJ2-5; d_call: .; v_call: TRBV6-5; clone_size: .; cdr3_aa: CASSYSISETQYF
j_call: TRBJ1-2; d_call: .; v_call: TRBV29-1; clone_size: .; cdr3_aa: CSVEVRRGYGYTF
j_call: TRBJ2-7; d_call: TRBD1; v_call: TRBV19; clone_size: .; cdr3_aa: CASSSDRGNEQYF